This T cell receptor (beta chain) derives from a study of T cell repertoires in cytomegalovirus infection. Background on the study: Evidence of both CMV infection and a matching HLA type came from public TCR beta signatures.

As for this clonotype: Its antigen is unidentified.

TCRdb itself ran the reads through MiXCR, one entry per CDR3 protein. The data contain 90,000 to 110,000 distinct CDR3 sequences, about 30% of them seen just once; the ten biggest clones take up around 80%. Germline-derived CDR1 and CDR2 are MDHEN and SYDVKM. This CDR3 is 15 amino acids long. Trimming took off 4 bases at V and 0 bases at J, with 10 bases between the two ends. The sequencing here drew on CD8+ T cells from cultured PBMCs, taken from culture after CMV antigen stimulation. This TCR was recovered from a human donor in good health (CMV status not recorded). Some clones in this sample may be carry-over from other donors' samples. The V and J genes are TRBV28 and TRBJ1-5; D uncertain. In nucleotides, the CDR3 is TGTGCCAGCAGTTACCAAGGCGTTAGCAATCAGCCCCAGCATTTT. It encodes CASSYQGVSNQPQHF.